This TCR beta chain was observed in a study of blood T cells in healthy people across ages. Whole-study results and caveats: Strong correlation was found linking TCR beta diversity to naive T cell percentage. The long-lived group displayed more naive CD4+ cells, plus higher diversity, than the aged donors did.

Germline CDR1 reads MGHRA; CDR2 reads YSYEKL. The CDR3 covers 15 residues. With 4 bases removed from V and 5 bases from J, the gap between germline ends came to 15 bases. A sample-barcoded 5' primer and a J-beta primer mix were used in a second PCR of roughly 6 to 11 cycles. TCRdb re-called the 5' RACE reads with MiXCR, one entry per CDR3 protein. The sample consists of 1.5 million to 2 million distinct CDR3 sequences, roughly a third of them appearing once. This clonotype occurred a few times. Its antigen remains unknown. The sample taken for sequencing was blood. The sequence came from a woman aged 25 to 39 in good health. The chain combines TRBV4-1 with TRBJ1-5; maybe TRBD1 (5 bases). CDR3 region: CASSRGGGDDQPQHF. CDR3 DNA: TGCGCCAGCAGCCGGGGTGGGGGGGATGATCAGCCCCAGCATTTT.